This T cell receptor (beta chain) was observed in a study of blood T cells in healthy people across ages. The second PCR ran 7 to 11 cycles with a sample-barcoded 5' primer and J-beta primers. One entry per CDR3 protein results from TCRdb running MiXCR on the 5' RACE reads. The sample lists about 900,000 distinct CDR3 sequences; 45% to 50% were seen once. The CDR3 spans 14 residues. Germline V gene data show CDR1 as SGDLS and CDR2 as YYNGEE. V dropped 1 base and J dropped 3 bases, with 10 bases sitting between them. J is TRBJ1-2 and V is TRBV9; D is ambiguous. Sequencing was performed on blood. This TCR was recovered from a man aged 30 to 45 in good health. The CDR3 loop is CASSVLVDDYGYTF. The CDR3 nucleotides read TGTGCCAGCAGCGTATTAGTAGACGACTATGGCTACACCTTC.